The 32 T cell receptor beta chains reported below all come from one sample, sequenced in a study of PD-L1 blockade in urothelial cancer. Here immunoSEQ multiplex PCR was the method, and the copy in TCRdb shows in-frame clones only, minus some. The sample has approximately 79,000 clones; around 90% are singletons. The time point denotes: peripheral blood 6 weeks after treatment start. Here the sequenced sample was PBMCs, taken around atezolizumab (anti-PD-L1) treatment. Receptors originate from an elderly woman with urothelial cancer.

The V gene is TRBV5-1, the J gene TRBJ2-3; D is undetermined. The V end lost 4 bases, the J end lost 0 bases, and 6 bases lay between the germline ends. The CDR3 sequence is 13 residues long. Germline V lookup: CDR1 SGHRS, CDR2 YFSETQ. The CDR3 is CASSASSTDTQYF. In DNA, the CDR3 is TGCGCCAGCAGCGCGTCTAGCACAGATACGCAGTATTTT.

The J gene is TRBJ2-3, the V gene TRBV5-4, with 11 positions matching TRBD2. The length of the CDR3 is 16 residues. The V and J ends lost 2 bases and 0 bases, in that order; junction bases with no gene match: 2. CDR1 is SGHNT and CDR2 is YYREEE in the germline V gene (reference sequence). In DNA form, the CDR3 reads TGTGCCAGCAGCTTAAGACTAGCGGGGAGCACAGATACGCAGTATTTT. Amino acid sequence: CASSLRLAGSTDTQYF.

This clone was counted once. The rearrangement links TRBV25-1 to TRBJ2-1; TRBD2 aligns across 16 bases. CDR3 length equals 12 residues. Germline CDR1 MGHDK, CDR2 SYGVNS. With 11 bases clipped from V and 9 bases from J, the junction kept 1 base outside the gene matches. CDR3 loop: CAGTSGRGEQFF. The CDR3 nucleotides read TGTGCCGGGACTAGCGGGAGGGGTGAGCAGTTCTTC. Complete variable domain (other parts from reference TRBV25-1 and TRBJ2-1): EADIYQTPRYLVIGTGKKITLECSQTMGHDKMYWYQQDPGMELHLIHYSYGVNSTEKGDLSSESTVSRIRTEHFPLTLESARPSHTSQYLCAGTSGRGEQFFGPGTRLTVL.

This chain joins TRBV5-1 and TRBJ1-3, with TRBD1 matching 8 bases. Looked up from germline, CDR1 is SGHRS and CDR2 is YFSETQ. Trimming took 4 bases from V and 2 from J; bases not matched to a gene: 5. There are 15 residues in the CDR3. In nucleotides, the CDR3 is TGCGCCAGCAGCGCCATACAGGGGGCTGGAAACACCATATATTTT. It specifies CASSAIQGAGNTIYF.

CDR3 amino acids: CASSLGPGLVADTQYF. Written as DNA, the CDR3 is TGTGCCAGCAGCTTGGGCCCGGGACTAGTGGCAGATACGCAGTATTTT. The chain recombines TRBV7-7 with TRBJ2-3; 8 bases fit TRBD2. Per germline, CDR1 SSHAT and CDR2 FNYEAQ (reference sequence). The CDR3 has 16 amino acids. Trimming cost V 3 bases and J 4 bases; bases outside gene matches: 9.

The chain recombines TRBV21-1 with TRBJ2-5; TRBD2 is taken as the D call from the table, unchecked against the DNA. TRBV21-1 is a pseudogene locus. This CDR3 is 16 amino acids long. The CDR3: CASSKEGGRVEKTQYF. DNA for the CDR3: TGTGCCAGCAGCAAAGAGGGCGGGAGGGTCGAAAAGACCCAGTACTTC.

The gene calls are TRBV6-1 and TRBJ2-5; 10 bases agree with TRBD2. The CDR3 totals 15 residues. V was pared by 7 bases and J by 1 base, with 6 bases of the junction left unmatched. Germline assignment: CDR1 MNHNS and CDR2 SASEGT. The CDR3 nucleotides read TGTGCCAGCAATCGTGGACTAGCGGTCCAAGAGACCCAGTACTTC. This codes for CASNRGLAVQETQYF.

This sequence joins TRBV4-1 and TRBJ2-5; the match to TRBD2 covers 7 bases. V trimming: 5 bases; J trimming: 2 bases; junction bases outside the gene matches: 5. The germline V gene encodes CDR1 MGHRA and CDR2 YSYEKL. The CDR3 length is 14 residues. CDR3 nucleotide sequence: TGCGCCAGCAGCTCCCGAGCGGGGCAAGAGACCCAGTACTTC. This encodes CASSSRAGQETQYF.

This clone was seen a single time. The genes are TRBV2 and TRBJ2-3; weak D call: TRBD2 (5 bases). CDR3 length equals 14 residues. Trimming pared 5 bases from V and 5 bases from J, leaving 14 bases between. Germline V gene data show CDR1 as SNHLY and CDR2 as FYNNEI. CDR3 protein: CASSSTSFGDTQYF. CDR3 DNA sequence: TGTGCCAGCAGTTCTACTAGTTTTGGAGATACGCAGTATTTT.

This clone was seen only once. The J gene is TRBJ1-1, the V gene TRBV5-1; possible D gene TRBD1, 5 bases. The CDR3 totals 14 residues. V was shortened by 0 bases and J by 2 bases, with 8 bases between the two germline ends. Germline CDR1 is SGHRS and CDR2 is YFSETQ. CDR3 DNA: TGCGCCAGCAGCTTGGGACAGTACAACACTGAAGCTTTCTTT. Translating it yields CASSLGQYNTEAFF.

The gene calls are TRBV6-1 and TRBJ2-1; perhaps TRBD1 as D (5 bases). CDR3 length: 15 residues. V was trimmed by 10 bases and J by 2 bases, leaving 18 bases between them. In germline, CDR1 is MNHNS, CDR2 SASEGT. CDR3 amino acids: CATTRSRDPYNEQFF. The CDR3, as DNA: TGTGCCACGACACGCTCCAGGGATCCCTACAATGAGCAGTTCTTC.

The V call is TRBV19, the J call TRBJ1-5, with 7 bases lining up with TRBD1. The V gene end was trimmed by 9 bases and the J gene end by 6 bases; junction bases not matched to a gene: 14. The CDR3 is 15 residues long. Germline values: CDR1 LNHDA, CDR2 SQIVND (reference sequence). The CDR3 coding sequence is TGTGCCAGCAAATATACAGGGGAGGTTGGTCAGCCCCAGCATTTT. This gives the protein CASKYTGEVGQPQHF.

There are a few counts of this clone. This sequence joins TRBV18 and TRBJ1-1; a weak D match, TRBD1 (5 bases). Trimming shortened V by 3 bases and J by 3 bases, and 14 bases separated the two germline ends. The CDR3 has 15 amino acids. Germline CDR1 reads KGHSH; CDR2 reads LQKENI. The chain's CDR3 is CASSPQGLSDTEAFF. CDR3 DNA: TGTGCCAGCTCACCCCAGGGCCTATCGGACACTGAAGCTTTCTTT. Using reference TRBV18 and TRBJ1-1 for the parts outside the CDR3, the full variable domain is NAGVMQNPRHLVRRRGQEARLRCSPMKGHSHVYWYRQLPEEGLKFMVYLQKENIIDESGMPKERFSAEFPKEGPSILRIQQVVRGDSAAYFCASSPQGLSDTEAFFGQGTRLTVV.

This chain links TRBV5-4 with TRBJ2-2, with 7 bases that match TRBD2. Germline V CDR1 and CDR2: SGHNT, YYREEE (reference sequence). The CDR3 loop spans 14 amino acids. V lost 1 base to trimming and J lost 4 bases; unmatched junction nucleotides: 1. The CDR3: CASSLPGGTGELFF. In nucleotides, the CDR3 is TGTGCCAGCAGCTTGCCGGGGGGCACCGGGGAGCTGTTTTTT. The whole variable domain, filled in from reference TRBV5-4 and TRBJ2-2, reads ETGVTQSPTHLIKTRGQQVTLRCSSQSGHNTVSWYQQALGQGPQFIFQYYREEENGRGNFPPRFSGLQFPNYSSELNVNALELDDSALYLCASSLPGGTGELFFGEGSRLTVL.

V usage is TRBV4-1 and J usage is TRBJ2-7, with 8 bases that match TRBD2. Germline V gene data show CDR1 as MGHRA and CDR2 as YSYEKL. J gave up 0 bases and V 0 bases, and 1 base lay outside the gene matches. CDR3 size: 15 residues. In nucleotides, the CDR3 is TGCGCCAGCAGCCAAGAACTAGCGGACTCCTACGAGCAGTACTTC. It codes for CASSQELADSYEQYF.

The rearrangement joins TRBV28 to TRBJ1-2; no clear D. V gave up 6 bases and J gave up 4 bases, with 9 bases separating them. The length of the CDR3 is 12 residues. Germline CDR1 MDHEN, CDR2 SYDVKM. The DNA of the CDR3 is TGTGCCAGCAGCGGGGAGGGCTATGGCTACACCTTC. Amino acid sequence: CASSGEGYGYTF.

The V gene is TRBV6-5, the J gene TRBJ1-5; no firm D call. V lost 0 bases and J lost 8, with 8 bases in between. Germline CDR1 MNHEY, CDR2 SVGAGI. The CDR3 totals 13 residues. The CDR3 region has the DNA TGTGCCAGCAGTTACTCGTACGGGGAGCCCCAGCATTTT. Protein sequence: CASSYSYGEPQHF.

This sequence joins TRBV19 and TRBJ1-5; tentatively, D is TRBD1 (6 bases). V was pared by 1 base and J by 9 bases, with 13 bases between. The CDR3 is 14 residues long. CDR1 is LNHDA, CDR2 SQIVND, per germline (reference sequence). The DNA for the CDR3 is TGTGCCAGTAGTATAGGAACAGGGATTTTGCCCCAGCATTTT. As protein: CASSIGTGILPQHF.

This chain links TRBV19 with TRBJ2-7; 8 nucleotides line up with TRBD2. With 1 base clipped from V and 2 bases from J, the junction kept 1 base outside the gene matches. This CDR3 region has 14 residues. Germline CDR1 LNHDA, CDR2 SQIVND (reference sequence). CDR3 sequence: CASSIAGGPYEQYF. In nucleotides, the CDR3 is TGTGCCAGTAGTATAGCGGGAGGGCCCTACGAGCAGTACTTC.

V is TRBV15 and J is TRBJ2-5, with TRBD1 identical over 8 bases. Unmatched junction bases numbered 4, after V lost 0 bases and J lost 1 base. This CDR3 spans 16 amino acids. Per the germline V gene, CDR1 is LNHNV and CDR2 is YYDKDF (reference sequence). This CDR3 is CATSRETGGFQETQYF. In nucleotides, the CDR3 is TGTGCCACCAGCAGAGAAACAGGGGGATTCCAAGAGACCCAGTACTTC. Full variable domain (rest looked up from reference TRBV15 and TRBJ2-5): DAMVIQNPRYQVTQFGKPVTLSCSQTLNHNVMYWYQQKSSQAPKLLFHYYDKDFNNEADTPDNFQSRRPNTSFCFLDIRSPGLGDTAMYLCATSRETGGFQETQYFGPGTRLLVL.

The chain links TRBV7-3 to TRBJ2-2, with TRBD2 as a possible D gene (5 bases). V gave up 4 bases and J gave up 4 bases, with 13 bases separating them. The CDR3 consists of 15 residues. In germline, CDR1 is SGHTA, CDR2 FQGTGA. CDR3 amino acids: CASSSTRTATGELFF. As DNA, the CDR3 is TGTGCCAGCAGCTCAACCCGGACTGCCACCGGGGAGCTGTTTTTT.

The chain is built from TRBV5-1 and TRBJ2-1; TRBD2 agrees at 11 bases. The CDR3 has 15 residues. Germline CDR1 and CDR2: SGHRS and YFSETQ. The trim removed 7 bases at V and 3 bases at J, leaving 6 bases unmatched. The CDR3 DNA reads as TGCGCCAGCTTCATAGCGGGAGGGAACTACAATGAGCAGTTCTTC. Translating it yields CASFIAGGNYNEQFF. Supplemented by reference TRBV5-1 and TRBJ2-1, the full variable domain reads KAGVTQTPRYLIKTRGQQVTLSCSPISGHRSVSWYQQTPGQGLQFLFEYFSETQRNKGNFPGRFSGRQFSNSRSEMNVSTLELGDSALYLCASFIAGGNYNEQFFGPGTRLTVL.

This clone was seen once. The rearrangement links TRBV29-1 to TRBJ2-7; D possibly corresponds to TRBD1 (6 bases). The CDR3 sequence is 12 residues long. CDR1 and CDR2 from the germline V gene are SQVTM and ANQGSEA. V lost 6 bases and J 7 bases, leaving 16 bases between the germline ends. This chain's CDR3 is CSVQGVTFEQYF. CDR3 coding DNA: TGCAGCGTACAGGGAGTTACCTTTGAGCAGTACTTC.

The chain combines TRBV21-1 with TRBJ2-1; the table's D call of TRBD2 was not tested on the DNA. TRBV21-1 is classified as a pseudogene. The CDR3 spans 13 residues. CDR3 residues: CASSKGRRPEQFF. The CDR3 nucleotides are TGTGCCAGCAGCAAAGGGAGGCGTCCAGAGCAGTTCTTC.

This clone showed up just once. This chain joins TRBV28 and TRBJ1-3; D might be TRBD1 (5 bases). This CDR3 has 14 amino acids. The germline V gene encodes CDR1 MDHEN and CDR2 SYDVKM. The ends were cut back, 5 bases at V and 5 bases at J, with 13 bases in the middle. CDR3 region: CASSHAQGRNTIYF. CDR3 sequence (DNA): TGTGCCAGCAGTCACGCGCAGGGTAGAAACACCATATATTTT.

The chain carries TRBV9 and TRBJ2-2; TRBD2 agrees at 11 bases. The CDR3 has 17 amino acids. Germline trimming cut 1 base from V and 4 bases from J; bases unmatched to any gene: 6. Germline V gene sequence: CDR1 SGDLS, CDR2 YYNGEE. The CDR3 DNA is TGTGCCAGCAGCGTATTAGCGGGAGGGCCTACCACCGGGGAGCTGTTTTTT. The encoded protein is CASSVLAGGPTTGELFF.

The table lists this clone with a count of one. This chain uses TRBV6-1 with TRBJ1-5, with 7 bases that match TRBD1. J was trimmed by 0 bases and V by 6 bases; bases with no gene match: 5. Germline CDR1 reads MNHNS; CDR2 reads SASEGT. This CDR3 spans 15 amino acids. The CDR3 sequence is CASSMTGYSNQPQHF. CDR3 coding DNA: TGTGCCAGCAGCATGACAGGGTATAGCAATCAGCCCCAGCATTTT.

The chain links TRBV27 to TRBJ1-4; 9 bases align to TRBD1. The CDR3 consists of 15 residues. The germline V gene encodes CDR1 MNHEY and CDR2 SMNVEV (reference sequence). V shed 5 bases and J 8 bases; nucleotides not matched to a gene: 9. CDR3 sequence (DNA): TGTGCCAGCAGTGCTACAGGGGGCGCGTCCGAAAAACTGTTTTTT. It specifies CASSATGGASEKLFF.

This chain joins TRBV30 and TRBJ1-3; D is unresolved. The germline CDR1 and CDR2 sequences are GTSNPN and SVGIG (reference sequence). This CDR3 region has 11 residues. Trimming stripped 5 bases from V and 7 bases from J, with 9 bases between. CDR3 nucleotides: TGTGCCTGGGACATTGGCAACACCATATATTTT. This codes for CAWDIGNTIYF.

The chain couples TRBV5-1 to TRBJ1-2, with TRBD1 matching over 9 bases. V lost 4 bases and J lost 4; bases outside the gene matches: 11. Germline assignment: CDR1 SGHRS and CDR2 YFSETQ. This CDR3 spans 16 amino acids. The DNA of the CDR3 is TGCGCCAGCAGCCCGTCCCCGGGACAGGGAAGCTATGGCTACACCTTC. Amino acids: CASSPSPGQGSYGYTF.

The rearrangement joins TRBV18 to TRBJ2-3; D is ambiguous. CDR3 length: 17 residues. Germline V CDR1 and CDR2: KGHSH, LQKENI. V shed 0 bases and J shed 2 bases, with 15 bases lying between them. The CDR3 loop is CASSPPSLRSLTDTQYF. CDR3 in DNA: TGTGCCAGCTCACCACCGTCTCTGCGGAGTCTCACAGATACGCAGTATTTT.

CDR3 in amino acids: CASSEGLAGGVPNTGELFF. CDR3 DNA sequence: TGTGCCAGCAGCGAGGGACTAGCGGGAGGTGTACCGAACACCGGGGAGCTGTTTTTT. The J gene is TRBJ2-2, the V gene TRBV9, with TRBD2 identical over 15 bases. The germline V gene has CDR1 SGDLS and CDR2 YYNGEE. Germline trimming cut 3 bases from V and 0 bases from J; bases unmatched to any gene: 6. The CDR3 has 19 residues.